The 20 T cell receptor beta chains given below trace back to one sample, sequenced in a study of blood T cells in healthy people across ages. Using a J-beta primer mix together with a sample-barcoded 5' primer, a second PCR was run for roughly 7 to 11 cycles. TCRdb independently ran MiXCR on the 5' RACE reads; one entry per CDR3 protein. The data hold approximately 800,000 distinct CDR3 sequences, with around 24% observed a single time. These data were also filed under a second study, of T cells of mothers and their children.

Sequencing was carried out using blood. All receptors derive from a boy between 10 and 17 years old in good health.

The chain carries TRBV7-2 and TRBJ2-1, with TRBD1 as a possible D gene (5 bases). This CDR3 comprises 12 residues. V was trimmed by 4 bases and J by 7 bases, leaving 8 bases between them. Looked up from germline, CDR1 is SGHTA and CDR2 is FQGNSA. The CDR3 protein is CASSWQGNEQFF. CDR3 DNA sequence: TGTGCCAGCAGCTGGCAGGGTAATGAGCAGTTCTTC.

This chain uses TRBV3-1 with TRBJ2-5; weak D call: TRBD2 (6 bases). The CDR3 runs 13 residues. V lost 1 base and J 11 bases, leaving 14 bases between the germline ends. Looked up from germline, CDR1 is LGHDT and CDR2 is YNNKEL (reference sequence). The CDR3 DNA sequence: TGTGCCAGCAGCCAAGGGCTAGTTCGGGAGCAGTACTTC. The encoded protein is CASSQGLVREQYF.

This chain links TRBV6-1 with TRBJ2-5; a weak D match, TRBD1 (6 bases). The CDR3 has 16 amino acids. With 3 bases removed from V and 5 bases from J, the gap between germline ends came to 19 bases. The germline V gene has CDR1 MNHNS and CDR2 SASEGT. The CDR3 bases are TGTGCCAGCAGTGATAGGGGGACATCCCCTTGGGAGACCCAGTACTTC. As protein: CASSDRGTSPWETQYF.

The V call is TRBV10-3, the J call TRBJ2-5; maybe TRBD1 (5 bases). The J call may not be correct, given that the DNA end is closer to TRBJ2-1. Looked up from germline, CDR1 is ENHRY and CDR2 is SYGVKD. This CDR3 spans 15 amino acids. The CDR3 reads CAISGQSGDLGEQFF. CDR3 in DNA: TGTGCCATCAGTGGACAGAGTGGGGATCTGGGTGAGCAGTTCTTC.

The chain employs TRBV24-1 and TRBJ2-1, with 8 positions matching TRBD2. Germline V gene sequence: CDR1 KGHDR, CDR2 SFDVKD. The ends lost 9 bases at V and 3 bases at J; junction bases unmatched: 9. This CDR3 is 15 amino acids long. The CDR3 loop is CATGPTRGDYNEQFF. The CDR3 DNA sequence: TGTGCCACCGGCCCAACGCGGGGGGACTACAATGAGCAGTTCTTC.

In its sample, this clonotype was seen a few times. This sequence joins TRBV12-3 or TRBV12-4 and TRBJ1-5; 8 positions agree with TRBD1. The CDR3 runs 12 residues. With 6 bases clipped from V and 7 bases from J, the junction kept 2 bases outside the gene matches. The CDR3 bases are TGTGCCAGCAGCCGACAGGGGCAGCCCCAGCATTTT. Amino acid sequence: CASSRQGQPQHF.

This clonotype has just a few counts. The chain combines TRBV6-6 with TRBJ2-5, with D unresolved. The closer fit of TRBJ2-7 to the DNA end suggests the J call may be wrong. The CDR3 spans 15 residues. The germline CDR1 and CDR2 sequences are MNHNY and SVGAGI (reference sequence). The CDR3 DNA is TGTGCCAGCAGTTACTCGGCGTTAGCTATTTACGAGCAGTACTTC. Translating gives CASSYSALAIYEQYF.

V usage is TRBV28 and J usage is TRBJ2-7, with 10 bases lining up with TRBD1. J gave up 5 bases and V 6 bases, and 10 bases lay outside the gene matches. The CDR3 is made up of 15 amino acids. Germline V gene sequence: CDR1 MDHEN, CDR2 SYDVKM. In DNA form, the CDR3 reads TGTGCCAGCAGACTAGGGACAGGGGATCCGAACGAGCAGTACTTC. It translates to CASRLGTGDPNEQYF.

This sequence joins TRBV29-1 and TRBJ2-1; 13 bases match TRBD2. The J segment lost 9 bases and the V segment lost 3 bases, leaving 5 bases of the junction unmatched. This CDR3 contains 14 residues. The germline gives CDR1 SQVTM, CDR2 ANQGSEA. This CDR3 reads CSVDGLAGELEQFF. CDR3 nucleotide sequence: TGCAGCGTTGATGGACTAGCGGGAGAGCTTGAGCAGTTCTTC.

The chain combines TRBV20-1 with TRBJ2-5; 13 bases are a match to TRBD2. Losses at the gene ends were 6 bases for V and 1 base for J; bases not matched to a gene: 5. This CDR3 comprises 15 residues. Germline lookup yields CDR1 DFQATT and CDR2 SNEGSKA (reference sequence). The CDR3 reads CSAPTSGGSQETQYF. CDR3 nucleotides: TGCAGTGCCCCGACTAGCGGGGGGTCCCAAGAGACCCAGTACTTC.

The CDR3 is CASSAESTIYF. The CDR3 bases are TGCGCCAGCAGTGCAGAAAGCACCATATATTTT. The genes are TRBV10-2 and TRBJ1-3; D is unresolved. The ends were cut back, 4 bases at V and 9 bases at J, with 7 bases in the middle. Looked up from germline, CDR1 is WSHSY and CDR2 is SAAADI. CDR3 length: 11 residues.

The rearrangement uses TRBV3-1 and TRBJ1-2; D perhaps matches TRBD1 (6 bases). Germline assignment: CDR1 LGHDT and CDR2 YNNKEL (reference sequence). Trimming left V 2 bases short and J 4 bases short, with 14 bases between. CDR3 length equals 15 residues. CDR3 DNA sequence: TGTGCCAGCAGCCAATGGGCCCAGGGGCTCTATGGCTACACCTTC. This encodes CASSQWAQGLYGYTF.

The V call is TRBV11-2, the J call TRBJ2-7; the D is unclear. Trimming took 0 bases from V and 2 from J, leaving 8 bases between them. The CDR3 is made up of 14 amino acids. The germline V gene encodes CDR1 SGHAT and CDR2 FQNNGV. In DNA, the CDR3 is TGTGCCAGCAGCTTAGAGTGGGATACCTACGAGCAGTACTTC. Amino acids: CASSLEWDTYEQYF.

This clonotype was picked up a small number of times. The rearrangement uses TRBV12-3 or TRBV12-4 and TRBJ2-3; 7 nucleotides align to TRBD2. The CDR3 extends over 13 amino acids. The junction had 6 bases not matched to a gene; V was cut back by 8 bases and J by 4 bases. CDR3 nucleotides: TGTGCCAGCCACCCTGCGGGGGCAGATACGCAGTATTTT. Amino acid sequence: CASHPAGADTQYF.

The CDR3 protein is CASSAQAASSYEQYF. CDR3 in DNA: TGTGCCAGCAGCGCTCAGGCTGCGAGCTCCTACGAGCAGTACTTC. V usage is TRBV9 and J usage is TRBJ2-7; D ambiguous. The CDR3 extends over 15 amino acids. CDR1 SGDLS and CDR2 YYNGEE come from the germline V gene. V was clipped by 3 bases and J by 0 bases, with 13 bases between them.

J is TRBJ1-4 and V is TRBV11-2; unclear D gene. Trimming took off 3 bases at V and 5 bases at J, with 7 bases between the two ends. The germline V gene encodes CDR1 SGHAT and CDR2 FQNNGV. CDR3 length: 13 residues. The DNA of the CDR3 is TGTGCCAGCAGCTTCGGGCAGAATGAAAAACTGTTTTTT. Its translation: CASSFGQNEKLFF.

This clonotype has a single count. The chain joins TRBV24-1 to TRBJ1-2; possible D gene TRBD1, 5 bases. The germline V gene encodes CDR1 KGHDR and CDR2 SFDVKD. This CDR3 region has 13 residues. The germline V and J ends were trimmed by 3 bases and 8 bases, with 12 bases remaining between them. CDR3 sequence: CATSDPGQGGYTF. The CDR3 region has the DNA TGTGCCACCAGTGATCCCGGCCAGGGCGGCTACACCTTC.

This clonotype was counted between two and nine times. The gene calls are TRBV11-2 and TRBJ2-3; D is possibly TRBD2 (6 bases). V lost 5 bases and J 2 bases, leaving 11 bases between the germline ends. This CDR3 has 14 amino acids. Germline V gene sequence: CDR1 SGHAT, CDR2 FQNNGV. The CDR3 DNA is TGTGCCAGCAGCCCCGGGACTTTCACAGATACGCAGTATTTT. Protein product: CASSPGTFTDTQYF. Full variable domain (missing parts from reference TRBV11-2 and TRBJ2-3): EAGVAQSPRYKIIEKRQSVAFWCNPISGHATLYWYQQILGQGPKLLIQFQNNGVVDDSQLPKDRFSAERLKGVDSTLKIQPAKLEDSAVYLCASSPGTFTDTQYFGPGTRLTVL.

This clonotype was counted only a few times. This sequence joins TRBV2 and TRBJ2-2; 7 bases align to TRBD1. The CDR3 is made up of 16 amino acids. Germline V gene sequence: CDR1 SNHLY, CDR2 FYNNEI. V gave up 4 bases and J gave up 0 bases; unmatched junction bases: 5. The CDR3 DNA sequence: TGTGCCAGCAGTGGACAGGGCTCGGCGAACACCGGGGAGCTGTTTTTT. Amino acid sequence: CASSGQGSANTGELFF.

The V call is TRBV14, the J call TRBJ2-1; possible D gene TRBD1, 5 bases. This CDR3 region has 15 residues. With 4 bases removed from V and 4 bases from J, the gap between germline ends came to 14 bases. From germline, CDR1 is SGHDN and CDR2 FVKESK. DNA for the CDR3: TGTGCCAGCAGCCGAGACTTGGGGCATTACAATGAGCAGTTCTTC. It codes for CASSRDLGHYNEQFF.